This TCR beta chain was identified in a study of Graves' ophthalmopathy and Graves' hyperthyroidism. Points from the study as a whole: Clonotypes were expanded in thyroid at above 0.001 frequency, and most also appeared in blood.

The CDR3 runs to 15 residues. The junction had 7 bases not matched to a gene; V was cut back by 6 bases and J by 1 base. Per germline, CDR1 MNHNS and CDR2 SASEGT. Amplification of TCR beta CDR3 regions used RNA transcripts. In the first round, RT-PCR was carried out with HTBI primers, and a multiplex PCR formed the second round. TCRdb re-analysed the multiplex PCR reads in MiXCR, keeping a single row per CDR3 protein. Of about 380,000 distinct CDR3 sequences listed, 15% to 19% are singletons. Enrollment excluded any patients with other autoimmune diseases, uncontrolled infections, pregnancy or lactation. This clonotype was observed many times. Its specificity is unknown.

The chain combines TRBV6-1 with TRBJ2-5, with TRBD2 matching over 8 bases. The sample was peripheral blood. The receptor was derived from a woman between 18 and 29 years old with stable Graves' hyperthyroidism. Here the CDR3 DNA reads TGTGCCAGCAGACCCCCGGGGACTAGCCAAGAGACCCAGTACTTC. Translation gives CASRPPGTSQETQYF.